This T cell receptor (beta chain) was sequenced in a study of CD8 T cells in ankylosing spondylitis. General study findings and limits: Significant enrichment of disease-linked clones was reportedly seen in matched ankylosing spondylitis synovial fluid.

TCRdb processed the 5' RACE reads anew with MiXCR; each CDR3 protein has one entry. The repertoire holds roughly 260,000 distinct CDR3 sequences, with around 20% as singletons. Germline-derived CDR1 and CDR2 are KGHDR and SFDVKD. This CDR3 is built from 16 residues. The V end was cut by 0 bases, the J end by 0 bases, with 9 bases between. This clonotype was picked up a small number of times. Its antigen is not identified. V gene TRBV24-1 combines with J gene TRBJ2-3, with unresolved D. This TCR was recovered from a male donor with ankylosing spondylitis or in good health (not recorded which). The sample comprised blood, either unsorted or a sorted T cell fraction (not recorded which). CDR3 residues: CATSDLKFASTDTQYF. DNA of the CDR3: TGTGCCACCAGTGATTTGAAATTTGCTAGCACAGATACGCAGTATTTT.